The 7 T cell receptor beta chains given below trace back to one sample, sequenced in a study of memory CD4+ T cells and cytomegalovirus serostatus (dated by TCRdb to about 2019). Library generation was performed with the immunoSEQ multiplex PCR assay. TCRdb stores this immuneACCESS table with in-frame sequences only. Part of the clones is absent; in the studies checked, under half of the shortfall reflects unresolved V genes, and no reason is known for the rest. The sample data list more than 50,000 clones, and 75% to 85% of these were observed just once. The top ten clones comprise roughly 0.84% of the sample. A FACSAria II was used to sort memory CD4+ T cells, defined as single viable CD3+CD4+CD8-CD45RO+ cells. Sample: memory CD4+ T cells from blood. These receptors were taken from an adult in good health and CMV-seronegative.

This chain joins TRBV25-1 and TRBJ2-1; 12 nucleotides agree with TRBD2. The CDR3 has 17 amino acids. Germline CDR1 and CDR2: MGHDK and SYGVNS. J was trimmed by 0 bases and V by 8 bases; bases with no gene match: 8. The CDR3 is CASSETSGGPSYNEQFF. CDR3 nucleotide sequence: TGTGCCAGCTCAGAGACTAGCGGGGGCCCCTCCTACAATGAGCAGTTCTTC.

The gene calls are TRBV25-1 and TRBJ2-2; possibly TRBD2 for D (5 bases). V was clipped by 10 bases and J by 5 bases, with 20 bases between them. Germline-derived CDR1 and CDR2 are MGHDK and SYGVNS. The CDR3 runs 15 residues. The CDR3, as DNA: TGTGCCACCAACGCCCATATATGGAGGACCGGGGAGCTGTTTTTT. It specifies CATNAHIWRTGELFF.

The chain joins TRBV6-5 to TRBJ1-1, with 7 bases aligning to TRBD1. Per germline, CDR1 MNHEY and CDR2 SVGAGI. The CDR3 is 16 residues long. V lost 4 bases and J lost 1; bases outside the gene matches: 9. The CDR3 DNA follows: TGTGCCAGCAGTTCCCGACAGGGCCCGGGGAACACTGAAGCTTTCTTT. As protein: CASSSRQGPGNTEAFF.

The rearrangement links TRBV7-9 to TRBJ1-3; D not resolved. The CDR3 sequence is 16 residues long. CDR1 is SEHNR, CDR2 FQNEAQ, per germline (reference sequence). V was pared by 6 bases and J by 4 bases, with 19 bases between. The CDR3 bases are TGTGCCAGCAGTCATGACGGCGAGTTTTCAGGAAACACCATATATTTT. This gives the protein CASSHDGEFSGNTIYF.

The chain carries TRBV28 and TRBJ2-1; the D is unclear. The CDR3 loop spans 15 amino acids. Per germline, CDR1 MDHEN and CDR2 SYDVKM. Trimming took off 5 bases at V and 4 bases at J, with 15 bases between the two ends. The CDR3 nucleotides read TGTGCCAGCAGTCCCCATGGTGCTGCTTACAATGAGCAGTTCTTC. It encodes CASSPHGAAYNEQFF.

The rearrangement joins TRBV19 to TRBJ1-4, with a weak D call TRBD1 (5 bases). This CDR3 comprises 13 residues. V shed 5 bases and J shed 5 bases, with 9 bases lying between them. CDR1 is LNHDA and CDR2 is SQIVND in the germline V gene (reference sequence). CDR3 sequence: CASSWGENEKLFF. CDR3 in DNA: TGTGCCAGTAGTTGGGGGGAGAATGAAAAACTGTTTTTT.

For the CDR3, the DNA is TGTGCCAGCAGCCAAAATCCAGGGACGGCCTACGAGCAGTACTTC. This encodes CASSQNPGTAYEQYF. The V call is TRBV5-6, the J call TRBJ2-7, with D perhaps matching TRBD1 or TRBD2 (5 bases each). The CDR3 has 15 residues. The ends were cut back, 4 bases at V and 2 bases at J, with 16 bases in the middle. Looked up from germline, CDR1 is SGHDT and CDR2 is YYEEEE. Together with reference TRBV5-6 and TRBJ2-7, the CDR3 gives the full variable domain: DAGVTQSPTHLIKTRGQQVTLRCSPKSGHDTVSWYQQALGQGPQFIFQYYEEEERQRGNFPDRFSGHQFPNYSSELNVNALLLGDSALYLCASSQNPGTAYEQYFGPGTRLTVT.